Below, 25 T cell receptor beta chains from the same sample are listed, as sequenced in a study of blood T cell repertoires in COVID-19. The repertoire was sequenced with immunoSEQ multiplex PCR; TCRdb's copy has only in-frame clones and lacks some. The sample includes around 300,000 clones, about nine tenths of them seen just once. Sequenced sample: PBMCs or T cells enriched from blood (not recorded which). Every receptor here comes from a woman between 35 and 50 years old who had recovered from COVID-19.

The chain couples TRBV6-5 to TRBJ2-3; perhaps TRBD1 as D (5 bases). This CDR3 contains 13 residues. Trimming shortened V by 11 bases and J by 2 bases, and 14 bases separated the two germline ends. Germline-derived CDR1 and CDR2 are MNHEY and SVGAGI. CDR3 coding DNA: TGTGCCGGTCGGACAACCTCCACAGATACGCAGTATTTT. Encoded protein: CAGRTTSTDTQYF.

The chain employs TRBV4-3 and TRBJ1-2, with 7 nucleotides matching TRBD1. The junction had 16 bases not matched to a gene; V was cut back by 3 bases and J by 0 bases. Germline V gene sequence: CDR1 LGHNA, CDR2 YSLEER. The CDR3 is 19 residues long. The CDR3 DNA sequence: TGCGCCAGCAGCCAGGTACTACAGGGGCCTACAGATACTAACTATGGCTACACCTTC. Translated, it gives CASSQVLQGPTDTNYGYTF.

The rearrangement joins TRBV12-3 or TRBV12-4 to TRBJ2-2, with D unresolved. This CDR3 is built from 13 residues. The ends were cut back, 6 bases at V and 7 bases at J, with 12 bases in the middle. The CDR3 nucleotides read TGTGCCAGCAGGGAAACTCAGGTCGGGGAGCTGTTTTTT. Protein sequence: CASRETQVGELFF.

V and J are TRBV30 and TRBJ1-2, with D maybe TRBD1 (5 bases). V lost 0 bases and J lost 4, with 12 bases in between. The length of the CDR3 is 14 residues. Germline V gene lookup returns CDR1 GTSNPN and CDR2 SVGIG (reference sequence). CDR3 region: CAWSVKGYSYGYTF. The CDR3 DNA is TGTGCCTGGAGTGTAAAGGGGTACTCCTATGGCTACACCTTC.

CDR3 coding DNA: TGTGCCAGCAGCCCTAGGGGGACAGTCACCGGGGAGCTGTTTTTT. Amino acids: CASSPRGTVTGELFF. V is TRBV3-1 (or the pseudogene TRBV3-2) and J is TRBJ2-2, with TRBD1 matching 7 bases. The CDR3 is 15 residues long. Germline V gene lookup returns CDR1 LGHDT and CDR2 YNNKEL (reference sequence). V lost 4 bases and J lost 4; bases outside the gene matches: 6.

The chain is built from TRBV12-5 and TRBJ1-5, with D perhaps matching TRBD1 (5 bases). Germline values: CDR1 LGHNT, CDR2 FRNRAP. CDR3 length: 17 amino acids. Trimming shortened V by 6 bases and J by 0 bases, and 18 bases separated the two germline ends. CDR3 bases: TGTGCTAGTGGCCCCCAATTGGAGGGACGTAGCAATCAGCCCCAGCATTTT. Translation gives CASGPQLEGRSNQPQHF.

The V and J genes are TRBV2 and TRBJ1-5, with a weak D call TRBD1 (5 bases). CDR1 is SNHLY, CDR2 FYNNEI, per germline. The CDR3 contains 14 residues. V was clipped by 3 bases and J by 5 bases, with 11 bases between them. In DNA form, the CDR3 reads TGTGCCAGCAGTGAGGGGTTAGGGGATCAGCCCCAGCATTTT. This codes for CASSEGLGDQPQHF.

CDR3 amino acids: CASLTGEYHPYF. The CDR3 nucleotides read TGCGCCAGCCTAACGGGAGAGTACCATCCGTACTTC. This sequence joins TRBV10-1 and TRBJ2-7; tentative D call: TRBD2 (6 bases). The germline CDR1 and CDR2 sequences are WNHNN and SYGVQD (reference sequence). CDR3 length equals 12 residues. The ends were cut back, 8 bases at V and 12 bases at J, with 20 bases in the middle.

The chain joins TRBV7-2 to TRBJ1-1; TRBD1 matches at 8 bases. After removal of 3 bases from V and 1 base from J, the junction contained 1 base not matched to a gene. CDR1 SGHTA and CDR2 FQGNSA come from the germline V gene. The CDR3 has 14 residues. In DNA, the CDR3 is TGTGCCAGCAGCTTCACAGGGGGGAACACTGAAGCTTTCTTT. Its translation is CASSFTGGNTEAFF.

V gene TRBV30 combines with J gene TRBJ1-3; D is ambiguous. The V end was cut by 0 bases, the J end by 4 bases, with 7 bases between. Germline CDR1 reads GTSNPN; CDR2 reads SVGIG (reference sequence). The CDR3 totals 13 residues. The CDR3 reads CAWSVPGGNTIYF. The DNA of the CDR3 is TGTGCCTGGAGTGTACCGGGGGGAAACACCATATATTTT.

The chain joins TRBV29-1 to TRBJ2-3; 8 positions match TRBD2. The trim removed 3 bases at V and 4 bases at J, leaving 3 bases unmatched. Germline V gene lookup returns CDR1 SQVTM and CDR2 ANQGSEA. The CDR3 totals 13 residues. CDR3 sequence: CSVDRRGADTQYF. CDR3 coding DNA: TGCAGCGTTGATCGGCGGGGGGCAGATACGCAGTATTTT.

The chain uses TRBV9 and TRBJ2-7; possibly TRBD2 for D (6 bases). The CDR3 has 14 amino acids. Germline V lookup: CDR1 SGDLS, CDR2 YYNGEE. V shed 4 bases and J shed 4 bases, with 15 bases lying between them. CDR3 in amino acids: CASSIQPGTYEQYF. CDR3 coding DNA: TGTGCCAGCAGCATACAACCCGGGACTTACGAGCAGTACTTC.

This sequence joins TRBV6-5 and TRBJ2-5, with 9 bases aligning to TRBD1. This CDR3 contains 15 residues. With V trimmed by 6 bases and J by 2 bases, 7 bases remained unmatched. Germline V gene lookup returns CDR1 MNHEY and CDR2 SVGAGI. The CDR3 region is CASSLAGTGQETQYF. CDR3 in DNA: TGTGCCAGCAGCCTGGCAGGGACAGGGCAAGAGACCCAGTACTTC.

This rearrangement joins TRBV10-3 to TRBJ1-2; D uncertain. Germline assignment: CDR1 ENHRY and CDR2 SYGVKD. The V end lost 9 bases, the J end lost 7 bases, and 15 bases lay between the germline ends. This CDR3 has 12 amino acids. The DNA of the CDR3 is TGTGCCATTAACGAACCCGGAGGTGGCTACACCTTC. This gives the protein CAINEPGGGYTF.

The rearrangement links TRBV10-3 to TRBJ2-1; 12 bases are shared with TRBD1. The germline V gene encodes CDR1 ENHRY and CDR2 SYGVKD. V shed 10 bases and J 9 bases; nucleotides not matched to a gene: 10. This CDR3 spans 14 amino acids. CDR3: CATTPGQGASEQFF. The CDR3 DNA follows: TGTGCCACCACTCCGGGACAGGGGGCCTCTGAGCAGTTCTTC.

The genes are TRBV2 and TRBJ2-2; no clear D gene. Germline V gene data show CDR1 as SNHLY and CDR2 as FYNNEI. The CDR3 sequence is 13 residues long. The germline V and J ends were trimmed by 4 bases and 6 bases, with 9 bases remaining between them. In DNA, the CDR3 is TGTGCCAGCAGTGCTTCGAGGTCCGGGGAGCTGTTTTTT. The encoded protein is CASSASRSGELFF.

This chain joins TRBV6-5 and TRBJ1-6; maybe TRBD1 (5 bases). This CDR3 has 13 residues. Germline V gene data show CDR1 as MNHEY and CDR2 as SVGAGI. Trimming cost V 11 bases and J 7 bases, with 15 bases left between them. CDR3 sequence reads: CAHWGGKNSPLHF. The CDR3 DNA reads TGTGCCCACTGGGGCGGAAAGAATTCACCCCTCCACTTT.

This clone was picked up one time. The J gene is TRBJ2-1, the V gene TRBV2; 7 bases align to TRBD2. The CDR3 loop spans 13 amino acids. Germline CDR1 SNHLY, CDR2 FYNNEI. V shed 4 bases and J 8 bases; nucleotides not matched to a gene: 5. The DNA of the CDR3 is TGTGCCAGCAGTGGGCCTAGCGGCGATGAGCAGTTCTTC. Translation: CASSGPSGDEQFF.

The J gene is TRBJ1-4, the V gene TRBV25-1, with 7 positions matching TRBD1. Germline lookup yields CDR1 MGHDK and CDR2 SYGVNS. This CDR3 is built from 15 residues. The trim removed 1 base at V and 4 bases at J, leaving 3 bases unmatched. CDR3 sequence (DNA): TGTGCCAGCAGTGAATTCGCAGGGGGTAATGAAAAACTGTTTTTT. It is translated as CASSEFAGGNEKLFF.

The rearrangement joins TRBV11-2 to TRBJ2-7, with 7 nucleotides matching TRBD1. The CDR3 sequence is 14 residues long. Germline loops: CDR1 SGHAT, CDR2 FQNNGV. Trimming cost V 5 bases and J 1 base; bases outside gene matches: 5. CDR3 nucleotides: TGTGCCAGCAGCATGGGACAGCGATCCTACGAGCAGTACTTC. Protein sequence: CASSMGQRSYEQYF.

The chain carries TRBV18 and TRBJ1-5, with 8 bases identical to TRBD1. Germline CDR1 reads KGHSH; CDR2 reads LQKENI. This CDR3 region has 13 residues. V lost 6 bases to trimming and J lost 5 bases; unmatched junction nucleotides: 3. The CDR3 is CASSPTGDQPQHF. CDR3 coding DNA: TGTGCCAGCTCCCCGACAGGGGATCAGCCCCAGCATTTT. The full variable domain, rest sourced from reference TRBV18 and TRBJ1-5, is NAGVMQNPRHLVRRRGQEARLRCSPMKGHSHVYWYRQLPEEGLKFMVYLQKENIIDESGMPKERFSAEFPKEGPSILRIQQVVRGDSAAYFCASSPTGDQPQHFGDGTRLSIL.

The rearrangement joins TRBV6-5 to TRBJ2-7, with TRBD2 matching over 8 bases. V dropped 5 bases and J dropped 5; count of bases not matched to a gene: 5. CDR3 length: 13 residues. Germline V gene sequence: CDR1 MNHEY, CDR2 SVGAGI. The CDR3 DNA sequence: TGTGCCAGCAGTATTGGACTAGCAGACGAGCAGTACTTC. Translating it yields CASSIGLADEQYF.

With regard to this clone: This CDR3 is also generated by other DNA sequences in the sample. The chain links TRBV18 to TRBJ2-5; tentatively, D is TRBD1 (5 bases). The germline gives CDR1 KGHSH, CDR2 LQKENI. The ends were cut back, 3 bases at V and 2 bases at J, with 13 bases in the middle. CDR3 size: 15 residues. DNA for the CDR3: TGTGCCAGCTCACCCCCCGCAGGGCAACAAGAGACCCAGTACTTC. Translating it yields CASSPPAGQQETQYF.

J is TRBJ2-7 and V is TRBV7-2; possible D gene TRBD2, 5 bases. Germline V gene lookup returns CDR1 SGHTA and CDR2 FQGNSA. The CDR3 runs to 12 residues. Trimming removed 2 bases at V and 3 bases at J, with 5 bases between. This CDR3 is CASSLTSYEQYF. The CDR3 nucleotides are TGTGCCAGCAGCTTAACTAGCTACGAGCAGTACTTC.

The chain is built from TRBV5-8 and TRBJ2-1; 8 bases line up with TRBD2. CDR3 size: 15 residues. Germline trimming cut 4 bases from V and 8 bases from J; bases unmatched to any gene: 11. Germline V gene sequence: CDR1 SGHTS, CDR2 YDEGEE. The CDR3 here is CASSLGSGSGDEQFF. The DNA of the CDR3 is TGTGCCAGCAGCCTCGGGAGCGGGAGTGGAGATGAGCAGTTCTTC.